This T cell receptor beta chain was sequenced in a study of monozygotic twins with inflammatory bowel disease. Study conclusions and caveats: A single strong clonotype or signal linked to IBD was not supported. Among IBD patients, fewer clonotypes were shared with others than among healthy twins, especially with disease activity.

The CDR3 length is 16 residues. Looked up from germline, CDR1 is SGHRS and CDR2 is YFSETQ. TCRdb reprocessed the 5' RACE reads; each CDR3 protein has one entry and no DNA is given. The sample holds about 160,000 distinct CDR3 sequences. Note on this clonotype: The antigen is not known.

This receptor was taken from a human donor with ulcerative colitis or Crohn's disease, or a healthy co-twin of an affected twin (not recorded which). The chain links TRBV5-1 to TRBJ2-1; TCRdb lists TRBD2, though no DNA is available to test this call. Material: blood. The CDR3 protein is CASSRTSGLKRDEQFF.